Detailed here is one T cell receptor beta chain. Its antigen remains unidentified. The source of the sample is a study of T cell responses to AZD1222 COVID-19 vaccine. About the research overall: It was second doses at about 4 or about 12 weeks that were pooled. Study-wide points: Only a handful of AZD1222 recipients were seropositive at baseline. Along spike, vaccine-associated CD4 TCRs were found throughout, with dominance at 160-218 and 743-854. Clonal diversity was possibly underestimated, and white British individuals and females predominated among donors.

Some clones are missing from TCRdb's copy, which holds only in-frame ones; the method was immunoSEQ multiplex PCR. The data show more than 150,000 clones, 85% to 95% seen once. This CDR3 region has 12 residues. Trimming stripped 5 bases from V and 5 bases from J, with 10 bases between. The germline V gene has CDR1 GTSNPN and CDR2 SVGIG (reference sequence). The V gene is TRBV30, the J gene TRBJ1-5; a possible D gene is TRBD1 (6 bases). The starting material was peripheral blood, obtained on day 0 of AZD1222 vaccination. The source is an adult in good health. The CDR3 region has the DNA TGTGCCTGGGGGTCAGGGGATCAGCCCCAGCATTTT. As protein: CAWGSGDQPQHF.